This T cell receptor beta chain was profiled in a study of cytomegalovirus exposure and HLA in healthy donors. PCR primers comprised 60 Vbeta and 13 Jbeta primers. Repertoires were generated with immunoSEQ multiplex PCR, while TCRdb's copy carries only in-frame clones and drops some. The data contain about 200,000 clones, roughly 80% of them singletons. Per germline, CDR1 SGHAT and CDR2 FQDESV (reference sequence). This CDR3 is built from 14 residues. V lost 4 bases and J lost 2; bases outside the gene matches: 2. This clonotype was sampled from a woman aged 30 to 39 in good health and CMV-seronegative. Sequenced input: PBMCs. The chain uses TRBV11-1 and TRBJ2-3; 8 positions agree with TRBD2. CDR3 region: CASSSRGVTDTQYF. DNA for the CDR3: TGTGCCAGCAGCTCGCGGGGGGTCACAGATACGCAGTATTTT. The full variable domain, its missing parts supplied by reference TRBV11-1 and TRBJ2-3, is EAEVAQSPRYKITEKSQAVAFWCDPISGHATLYWYRQILGQGPELLVQFQDESVVDDSQLPKDRFSAERLKGVDSTLKIQPAELGDSAMYLCASSSRGVTDTQYFGPGTRLTVL.